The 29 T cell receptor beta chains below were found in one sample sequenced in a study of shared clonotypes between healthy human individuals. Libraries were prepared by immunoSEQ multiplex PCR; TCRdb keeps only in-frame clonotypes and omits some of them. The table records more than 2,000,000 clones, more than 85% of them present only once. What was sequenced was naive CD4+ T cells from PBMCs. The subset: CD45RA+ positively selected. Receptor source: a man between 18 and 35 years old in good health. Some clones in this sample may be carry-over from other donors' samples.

The CDR3 DNA reads as TGTGCCAGCAGCTTGGGGGTATCCAATGAGCAGTTCTTC. It translates to CASSLGVSNEQFF. V is TRBV5-6 and J is TRBJ2-1, with D uncertain. Between the trimmed V and J ends, which lost 0 bases and 6 bases, there was a span of 7 bases. This CDR3 has 13 amino acids. Germline V CDR1 and CDR2: SGHDT, YYEEEE. The full variable domain, with the rest looked up from reference TRBV5-6 and TRBJ2-1, is DAGVTQSPTHLIKTRGQQVTLRCSPKSGHDTVSWYQQALGQGPQFIFQYYEEEERQRGNFPDRFSGHQFPNYSSELNVNALLLGDSALYLCASSLGVSNEQFFGPGTRLTVL.

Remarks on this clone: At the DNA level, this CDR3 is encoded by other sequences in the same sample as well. The chain's CDR3 is CASSLGPSSYEQYF. The CDR3 DNA reads as TGTGCCAGCAGCTTAGGTCCGTCCTCCTACGAGCAGTACTTC. The chain recombines TRBV7-2 with TRBJ2-7; D is ambiguous. The CDR3 is made up of 14 amino acids. Germline lookup yields CDR1 SGHTA and CDR2 FQGNSA. V was pared by 1 base and J by 0 bases, with 7 bases between. Full variable domain (missing parts from reference TRBV7-2 and TRBJ2-7): GAGVSQSPSNKVTEKGKDVELRCDPISGHTALYWYRQSLGQGLEFLIYFQGNSAPDKSGLPSDRFSAERTGGSVSTLTIQRTQQEDSAVYLCASSLGPSSYEQYFGPGTRLTVT.

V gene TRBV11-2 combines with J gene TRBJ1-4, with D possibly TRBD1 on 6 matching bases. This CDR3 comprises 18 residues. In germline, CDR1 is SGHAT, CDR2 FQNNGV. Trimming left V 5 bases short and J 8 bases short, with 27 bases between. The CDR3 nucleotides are TGTGCCAGCAGCGAAGGAGTCCGGGACACCGGGCTGAAGGAAAAACTGTTTTTT. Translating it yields CASSEGVRDTGLKEKLFF.

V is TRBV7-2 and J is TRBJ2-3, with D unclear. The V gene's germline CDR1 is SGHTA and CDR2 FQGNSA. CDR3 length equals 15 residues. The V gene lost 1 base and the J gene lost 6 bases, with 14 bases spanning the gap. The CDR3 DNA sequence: TGTGCCAGCAGCTTAGGACATAGAGAGGCGGATACGCAGTATTTT. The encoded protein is CASSLGHREADTQYF.

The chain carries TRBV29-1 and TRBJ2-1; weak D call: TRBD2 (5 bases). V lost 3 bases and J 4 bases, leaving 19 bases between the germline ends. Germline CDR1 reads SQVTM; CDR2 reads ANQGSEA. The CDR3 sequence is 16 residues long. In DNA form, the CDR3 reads TGCAGCGTTGAGAGTGAGGGTGTCCGGCTATACAATGAGCAGTTCTTC. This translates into CSVESEGVRLYNEQFF.

The CDR3 coding sequence is TGCGCCAGCCGCTTCACAGGGGCCGCGAACACCGGGGAGCTGTTTTTT. Translated: CASRFTGAANTGELFF. The chain joins TRBV4-1 to TRBJ2-2; 7 positions match TRBD1. The ends lost 8 bases at V and 0 bases at J; junction bases unmatched: 9. CDR3 length equals 16 residues. Germline assignment: CDR1 MGHRA and CDR2 YSYEKL.

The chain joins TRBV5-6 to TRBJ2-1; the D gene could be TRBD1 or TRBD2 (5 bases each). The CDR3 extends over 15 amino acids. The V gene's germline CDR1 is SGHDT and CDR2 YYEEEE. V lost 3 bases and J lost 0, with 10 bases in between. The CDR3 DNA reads TGTGCCAGCAGCTGGGACCCCAGCTCCTACAATGAGCAGTTCTTC. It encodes CASSWDPSSYNEQFF.

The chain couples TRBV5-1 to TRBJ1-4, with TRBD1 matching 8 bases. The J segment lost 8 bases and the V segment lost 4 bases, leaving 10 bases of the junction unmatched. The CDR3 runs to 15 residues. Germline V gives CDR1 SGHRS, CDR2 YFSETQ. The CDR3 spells CASSPSTGEGEKLFF. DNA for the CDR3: TGCGCCAGCAGCCCTTCGACAGGGGAAGGGGAAAAACTGTTTTTT.

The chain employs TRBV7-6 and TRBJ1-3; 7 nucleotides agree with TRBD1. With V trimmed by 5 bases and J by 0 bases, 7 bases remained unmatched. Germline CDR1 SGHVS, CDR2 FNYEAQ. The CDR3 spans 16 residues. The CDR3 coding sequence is TGTGCCAGCAGCCGACTGAACAGGGGCTCTGGAAACACCATATATTTT. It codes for CASSRLNRGSGNTIYF.

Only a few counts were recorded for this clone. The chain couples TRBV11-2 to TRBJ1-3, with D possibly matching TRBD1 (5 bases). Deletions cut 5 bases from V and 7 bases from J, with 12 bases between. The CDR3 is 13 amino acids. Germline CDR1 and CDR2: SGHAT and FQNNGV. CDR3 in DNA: TGTGCCAGCAGCCCCGTAAGGGGCAACACCATATATTTT. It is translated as CASSPVRGNTIYF. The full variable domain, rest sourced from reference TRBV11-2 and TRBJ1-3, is EAGVAQSPRYKIIEKRQSVAFWCNPISGHATLYWYQQILGQGPKLLIQFQNNGVVDDSQLPKDRFSAERLKGVDSTLKIQPAKLEDSAVYLCASSPVRGNTIYFGEGSWLTVV.

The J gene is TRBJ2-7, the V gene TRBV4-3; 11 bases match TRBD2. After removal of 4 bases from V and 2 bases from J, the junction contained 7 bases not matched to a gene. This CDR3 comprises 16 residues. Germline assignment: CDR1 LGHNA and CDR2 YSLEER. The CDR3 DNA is TGCGCCAGCAGCCGAAACTTAGCGGGAGGGCCCTACGAGCAGTACTTC. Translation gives CASSRNLAGGPYEQYF.

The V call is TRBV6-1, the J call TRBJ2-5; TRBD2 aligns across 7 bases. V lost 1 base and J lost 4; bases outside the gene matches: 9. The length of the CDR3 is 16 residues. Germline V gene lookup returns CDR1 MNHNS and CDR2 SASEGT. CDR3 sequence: CASSEGFREAGETQYF. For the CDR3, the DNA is TGTGCCAGCAGTGAAGGTTTTCGGGAGGCGGGAGAGACCCAGTACTTC.

CDR3 DNA sequence: TGTGCCAGCAGTTTCACCGGACTAGGAGTAAACTACGAGCAGTACTTC. Residues: CASSFTGLGVNYEQYF. The chain combines TRBV28 with TRBJ2-7, with TRBD2 identical over 7 bases. The CDR3 consists of 16 residues. The germline gives CDR1 MDHEN, CDR2 SYDVKM. Trimming removed 3 bases from V and 3 bases from J; junction bases left unmatched: 11.

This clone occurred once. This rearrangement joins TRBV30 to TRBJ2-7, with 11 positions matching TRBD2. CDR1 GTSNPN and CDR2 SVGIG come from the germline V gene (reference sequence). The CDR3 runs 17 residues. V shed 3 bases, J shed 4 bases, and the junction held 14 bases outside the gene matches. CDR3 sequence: CAWRPGLAAAREYEQYF. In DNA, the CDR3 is TGTGCCTGGAGACCGGGACTAGCGGCCGCTCGGGAGTACGAGCAGTACTTC.

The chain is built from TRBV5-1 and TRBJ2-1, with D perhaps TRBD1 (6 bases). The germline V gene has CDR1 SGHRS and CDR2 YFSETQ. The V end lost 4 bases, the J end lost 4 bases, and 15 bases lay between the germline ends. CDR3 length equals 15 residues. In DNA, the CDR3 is TGCGCCAGCAGCCCCCAGGGGCCTAAATACAATGAGCAGTTCTTC. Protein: CASSPQGPKYNEQFF.

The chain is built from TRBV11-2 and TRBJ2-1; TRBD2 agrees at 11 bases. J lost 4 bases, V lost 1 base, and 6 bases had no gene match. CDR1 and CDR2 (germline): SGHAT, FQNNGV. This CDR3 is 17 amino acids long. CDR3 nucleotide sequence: TGTGCCAGCAGCTTAGCACCTAGCGGGAGGACGTACAATGAGCAGTTCTTC. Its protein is CASSLAPSGRTYNEQFF.

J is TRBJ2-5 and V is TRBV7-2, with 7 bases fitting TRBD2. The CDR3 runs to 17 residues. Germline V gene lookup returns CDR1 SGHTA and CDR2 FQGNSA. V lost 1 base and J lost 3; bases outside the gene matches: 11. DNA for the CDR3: TGTGCCAGCAGCTTAGTGATCGTGGGAGGGGTTAAAGAGACCCAGTACTTC. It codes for CASSLVIVGGVKETQYF.

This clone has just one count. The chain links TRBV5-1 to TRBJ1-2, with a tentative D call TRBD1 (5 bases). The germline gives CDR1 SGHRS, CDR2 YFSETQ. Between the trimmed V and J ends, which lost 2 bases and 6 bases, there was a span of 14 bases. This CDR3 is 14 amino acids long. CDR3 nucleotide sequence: TGCGCCAGCAGCTTCGACAGTCTAACGGATGGCTACACCTTC. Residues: CASSFDSLTDGYTF.

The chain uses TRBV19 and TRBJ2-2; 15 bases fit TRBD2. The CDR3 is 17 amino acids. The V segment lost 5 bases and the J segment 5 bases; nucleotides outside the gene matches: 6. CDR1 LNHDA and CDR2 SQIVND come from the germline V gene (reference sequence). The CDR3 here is CASSGGLAGGKTGELFF. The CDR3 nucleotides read TGTGCCAGTAGTGGGGGACTAGCGGGAGGAAAAACCGGGGAGCTGTTTTTT.

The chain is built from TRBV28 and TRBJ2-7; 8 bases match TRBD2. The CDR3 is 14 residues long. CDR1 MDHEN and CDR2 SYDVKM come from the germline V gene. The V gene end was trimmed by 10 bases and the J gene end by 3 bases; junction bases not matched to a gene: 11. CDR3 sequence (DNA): TGTGCCACCTATTCGGGACTAGGGGGCTACGAGCAGTACTTC. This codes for CATYSGLGGYEQYF.

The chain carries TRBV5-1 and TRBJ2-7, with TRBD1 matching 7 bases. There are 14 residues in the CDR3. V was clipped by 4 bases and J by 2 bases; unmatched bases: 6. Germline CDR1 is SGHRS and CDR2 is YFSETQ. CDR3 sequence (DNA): TGCGCCAGCAGCGCAAAACAGGGGACCTACGAGCAGTACTTC. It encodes CASSAKQGTYEQYF. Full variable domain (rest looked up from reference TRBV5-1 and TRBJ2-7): KAGVTQTPRYLIKTRGQQVTLSCSPISGHRSVSWYQQTPGQGLQFLFEYFSETQRNKGNFPGRFSGRQFSNSRSEMNVSTLELGDSALYLCASSAKQGTYEQYFGPGTRLTVT.

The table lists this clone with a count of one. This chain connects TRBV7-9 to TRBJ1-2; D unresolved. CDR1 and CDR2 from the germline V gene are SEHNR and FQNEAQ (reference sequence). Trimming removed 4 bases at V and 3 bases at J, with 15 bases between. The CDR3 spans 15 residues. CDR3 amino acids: CASSSAFTRDYGYTF. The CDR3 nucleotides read TGTGCCAGCAGCTCGGCTTTTACTAGGGACTATGGCTACACCTTC. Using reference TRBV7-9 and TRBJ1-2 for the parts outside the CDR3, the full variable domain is DTGVSQNPRHKITKRGQNVTFRCDPISEHNRLYWYRQTLGQGPEFLTYFQNEAQLEKSRLLSDRFSAERPKGSFSTLEIQRTEQGDSAMYLCASSSAFTRDYGYTFGSGTRLTVV.

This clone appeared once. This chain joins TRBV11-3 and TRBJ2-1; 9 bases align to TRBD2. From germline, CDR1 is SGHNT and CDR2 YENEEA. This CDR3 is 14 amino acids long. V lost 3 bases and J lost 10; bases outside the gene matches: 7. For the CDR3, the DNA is TGTGCCAGCAGCTTGGGACTAGCTTTAAGCGAGCAGTTCTTC. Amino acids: CASSLGLALSEQFF. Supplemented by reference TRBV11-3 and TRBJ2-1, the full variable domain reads EAGVVQSPRYKIIEKKQPVAFWCNPISGHNTLYWYLQNLGQGPELLIRYENEEAVDDSQLPKDRFSAERLKGVDSTLKIQPAELGDSAVYLCASSLGLALSEQFFGPGTRLTVL.

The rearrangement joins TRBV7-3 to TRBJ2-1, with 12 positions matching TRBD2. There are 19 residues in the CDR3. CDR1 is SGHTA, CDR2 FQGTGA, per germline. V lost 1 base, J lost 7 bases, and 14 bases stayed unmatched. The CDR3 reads CASSLNGPSTSGRRNEQFF. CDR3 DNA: TGTGCCAGCAGCTTAAATGGACCTTCAACTAGCGGGAGGAGAAATGAGCAGTTCTTC.

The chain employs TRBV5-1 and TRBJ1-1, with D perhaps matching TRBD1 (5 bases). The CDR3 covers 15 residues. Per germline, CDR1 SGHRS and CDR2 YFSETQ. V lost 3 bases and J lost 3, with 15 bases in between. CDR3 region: CASSSGSRGYTEAFF. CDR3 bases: TGCGCCAGCAGCTCGGGTTCTAGGGGCTACACTGAAGCTTTCTTT.

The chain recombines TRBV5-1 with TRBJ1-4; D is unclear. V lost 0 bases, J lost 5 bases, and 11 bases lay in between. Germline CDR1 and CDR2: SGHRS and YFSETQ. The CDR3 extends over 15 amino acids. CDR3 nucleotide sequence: TGCGCCAGCAGCTTGGCCCGGCCGACGAATGAAAAACTGTTTTTT. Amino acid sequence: CASSLARPTNEKLFF.

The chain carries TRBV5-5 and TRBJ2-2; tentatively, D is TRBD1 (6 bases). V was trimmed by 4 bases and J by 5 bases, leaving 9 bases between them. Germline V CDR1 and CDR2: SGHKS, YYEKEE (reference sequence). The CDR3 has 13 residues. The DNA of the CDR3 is TGTGCCAGCAGCGTACAGGGAACCGGGGAGCTGTTTTTT. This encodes CASSVQGTGELFF.

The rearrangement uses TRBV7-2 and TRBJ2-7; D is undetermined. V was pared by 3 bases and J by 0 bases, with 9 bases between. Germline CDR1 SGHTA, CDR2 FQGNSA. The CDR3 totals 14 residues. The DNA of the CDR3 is TGTGCCAGCAGCTTCTCGGGCTACTCCTACGAGCAGTACTTC. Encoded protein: CASSFSGYSYEQYF.

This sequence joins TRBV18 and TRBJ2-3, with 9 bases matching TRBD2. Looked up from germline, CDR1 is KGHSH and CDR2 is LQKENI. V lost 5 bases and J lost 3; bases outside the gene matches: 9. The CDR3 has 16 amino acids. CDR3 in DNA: TGTGCCAGCTCAACTTTAGCGGGAGTCTTAACAGATACGCAGTATTTT. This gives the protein CASSTLAGVLTDTQYF.